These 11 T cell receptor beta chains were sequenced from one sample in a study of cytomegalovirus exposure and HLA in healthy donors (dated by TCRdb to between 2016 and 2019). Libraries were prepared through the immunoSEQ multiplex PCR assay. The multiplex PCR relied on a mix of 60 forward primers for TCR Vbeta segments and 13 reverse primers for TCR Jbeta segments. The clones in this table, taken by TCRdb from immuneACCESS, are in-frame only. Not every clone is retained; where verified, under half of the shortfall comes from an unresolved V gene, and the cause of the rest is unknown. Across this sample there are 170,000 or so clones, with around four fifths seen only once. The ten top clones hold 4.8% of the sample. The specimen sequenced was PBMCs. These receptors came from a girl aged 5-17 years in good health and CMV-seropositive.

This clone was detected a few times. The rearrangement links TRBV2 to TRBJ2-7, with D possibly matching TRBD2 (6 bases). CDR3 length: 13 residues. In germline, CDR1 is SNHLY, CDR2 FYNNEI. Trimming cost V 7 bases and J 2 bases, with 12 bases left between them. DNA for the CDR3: TGTGCCAGCACGGGGGACGGCACCTACGAGCAGTACTTC. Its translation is CASTGDGTYEQYF.

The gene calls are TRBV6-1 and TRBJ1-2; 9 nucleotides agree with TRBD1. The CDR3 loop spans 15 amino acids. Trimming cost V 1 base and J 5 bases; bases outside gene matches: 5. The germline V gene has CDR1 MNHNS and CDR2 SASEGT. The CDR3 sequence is CASSEGTTGGYGYTF. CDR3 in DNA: TGTGCCAGCAGTGAAGGGACGACAGGGGGGTATGGCTACACCTTC.

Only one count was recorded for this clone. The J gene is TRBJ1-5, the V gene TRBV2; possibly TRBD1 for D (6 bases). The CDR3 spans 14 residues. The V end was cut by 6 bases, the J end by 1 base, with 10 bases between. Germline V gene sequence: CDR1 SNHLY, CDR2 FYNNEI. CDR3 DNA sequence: TGTGCCAGCAGCCGGGACACCAGCAATCAGCCCCAGCATTTT. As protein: CASSRDTSNQPQHF.

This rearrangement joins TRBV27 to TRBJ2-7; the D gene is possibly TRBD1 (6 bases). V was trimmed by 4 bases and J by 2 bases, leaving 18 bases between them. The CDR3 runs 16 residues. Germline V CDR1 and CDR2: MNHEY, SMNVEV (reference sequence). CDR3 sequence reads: CASSSPLVGDTYEQYF. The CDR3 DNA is TGTGCCAGCAGTTCCCCTCTTGTCGGGGACACCTACGAGCAGTACTTC.

The CDR3 coding sequence is TGTGCCAGCAGCCTAGACGAGTTAAATGGCTACACCTTC. This sequence encodes CASSLDELNGYTF. The chain joins TRBV6-6 to TRBJ1-2; D gene ambiguous. Trimming pared 6 bases from V and 6 bases from J, leaving 14 bases between. This CDR3 has 13 amino acids. Germline CDR1 MNHNY, CDR2 SVGAGI (reference sequence).

CDR3 DNA sequence: TGTGCCAGCAGCTCCTGGACTAGCGGGGGTGCAGATACGCAGTATTTT. Its translation is CASSSWTSGGADTQYF. The rearrangement uses TRBV13 and TRBJ2-3; 13 nucleotides match TRBD2. Per the germline V gene, CDR1 is PRHDT and CDR2 is FYEKMQ (reference sequence). The CDR3 has 16 amino acids. With V trimmed by 4 bases and J by 4 bases, 5 bases remained unmatched.

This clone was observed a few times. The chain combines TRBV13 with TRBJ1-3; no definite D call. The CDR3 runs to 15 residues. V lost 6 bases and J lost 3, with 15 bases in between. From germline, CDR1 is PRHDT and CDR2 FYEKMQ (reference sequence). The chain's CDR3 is CASSPEAGRGNTIYF. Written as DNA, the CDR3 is TGTGCCAGCAGTCCGGAGGCGGGCCGTGGAAACACCATATATTTT.

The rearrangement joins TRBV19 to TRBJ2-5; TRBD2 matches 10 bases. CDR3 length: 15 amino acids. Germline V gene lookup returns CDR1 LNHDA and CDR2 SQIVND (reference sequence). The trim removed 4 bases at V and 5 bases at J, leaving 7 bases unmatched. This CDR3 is CASSSQRGGQETQYF. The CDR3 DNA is TGTGCCAGTAGTAGCCAGCGGGGGGGCCAGGAGACCCAGTACTTC. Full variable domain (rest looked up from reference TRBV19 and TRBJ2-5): DGGITQSPKYLFRKEGQNVTLSCEQNLNHDAMYWYRQDPGQGLRLIYYSQIVNDFQKGDIAEGYSVSREKKESFPLTVTSAQKNPTAFYLCASSSQRGGQETQYFGPGTRLLVL.

CDR3: CASSLGLAGPYEQYF. The CDR3 bases are TGTGCCAGCAGCTTAGGACTAGCGGGACCCTACGAGCAGTACTTC. This rearrangement joins TRBV11-3 to TRBJ2-7; 11 bases agree with TRBD2. The V segment lost 1 base and the J segment 2 bases; nucleotides outside the gene matches: 1. This CDR3 region has 15 residues. Germline values: CDR1 SGHNT, CDR2 YENEEA.

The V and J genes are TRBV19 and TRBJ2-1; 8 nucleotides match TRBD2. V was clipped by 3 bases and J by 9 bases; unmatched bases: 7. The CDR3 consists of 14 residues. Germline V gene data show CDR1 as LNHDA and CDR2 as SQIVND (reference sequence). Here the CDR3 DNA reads TGTGCCAGTAGTATCTTATCGGGGGGGCTTGAGCAGTTCTTC. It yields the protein CASSILSGGLEQFF.

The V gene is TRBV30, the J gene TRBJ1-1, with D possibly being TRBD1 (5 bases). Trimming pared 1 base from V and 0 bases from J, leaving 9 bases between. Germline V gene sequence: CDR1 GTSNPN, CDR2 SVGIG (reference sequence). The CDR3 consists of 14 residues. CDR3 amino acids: CAWSGNRMNTEAFF. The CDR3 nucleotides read TGTGCCTGGAGTGGCAACAGGATGAACACTGAAGCTTTCTTT.